This T cell receptor beta chain was sequenced for a study of OX40 agonist ivuxolimab in advanced cancers. Study background: An agonistic anti-OX40 (CD134) antibody, ivuxolimab, was used to treat the patients. Subjects had a mean age of around 60 years, with a range of about 23 to 90; about 83% were male.

Turning to this clone: The antigen is not known.

The repertoire was sequenced with immunoSEQ multiplex PCR; TCRdb's copy has only in-frame clones and lacks some. The sample has about 50,000 clones, about nine tenths seen once. Trimming removed 2 bases at V and 15 bases at J, with 11 bases between. This CDR3 has 11 residues. From germline, CDR1 is MNHNY and CDR2 SVGAGI (reference sequence). Whole-study results and caveats: At doses 0.1 to 3.0 mg/kg, CD4+ and CD8+ clones expanded.

Blood sampling was done at baseline, cycle 4 day 1, and cycle 7 day 1. This receptor was identified in an adult with an advanced solid tumor such as melanoma, head and neck, liver or kidney cancer. V gene TRBV6-6 combines with J gene TRBJ2-1; maybe TRBD1 (5 bases). The input for sequencing was CD4+ or CD8+ T cells sorted from blood, taken in a trial of the OX40 agonist ivuxolimab. For the CDR3, the DNA is TGTGCCAGCAGTTACCAGGGCCCCGCGTTCTTC. Its protein product is CASSYQGPAFF.